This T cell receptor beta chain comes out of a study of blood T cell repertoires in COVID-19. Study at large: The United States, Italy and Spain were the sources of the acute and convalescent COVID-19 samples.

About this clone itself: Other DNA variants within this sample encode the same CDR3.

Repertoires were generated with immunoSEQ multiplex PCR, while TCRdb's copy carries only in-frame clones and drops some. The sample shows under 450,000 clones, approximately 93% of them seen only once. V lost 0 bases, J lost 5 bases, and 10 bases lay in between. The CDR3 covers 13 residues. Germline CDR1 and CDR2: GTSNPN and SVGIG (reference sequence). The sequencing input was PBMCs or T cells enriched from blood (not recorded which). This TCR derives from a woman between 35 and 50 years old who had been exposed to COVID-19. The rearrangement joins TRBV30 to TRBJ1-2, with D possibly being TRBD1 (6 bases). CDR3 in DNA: TGTGCCTGGAGTGTCGGGCAGGGGTATGGCTACACCTTC. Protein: CAWSVGQGYGYTF.